Listed below are T cell receptor beta chains from one sample, sequenced in a study of Graves' ophthalmopathy and Graves' hyperthyroidism. One entry per CDR3 protein results from TCRdb running MiXCR on the multiplex PCR reads. In the table there are 660,000 or so distinct CDR3 sequences, roughly 39% of which are singletons. Sequenced sample: peripheral blood. These receptors were collected from an adult man with Graves' ophthalmopathy. CDR3s leave out the opening cysteine and the closing phenylalanine or tryptophan. Fields, in order: CDR3 protein, V gene.

AWSPPDRGQAF TRBV30
ASSRDEGGIKAETQY TRBV9
ASSLGTDLNSPLH TRBV7-9
ASSVAEVGGYGYT TRBV7-2
SADSQGAKGYT TRBV29-1
ASNPGVTRYPQH TRBV10-3
ASSLVGLAGGTGELF TRBV5-1
ASTLPDRMAYEQY TRBV12-3/TRBV12-4
ASSLRQGSFYEQY TRBV5-8
ASSAGSGRARETQY TRBV7-6
SARDRIQGEAF TRBV20-1
ASSLGRGGHEQY TRBV7-2
ASSEAGRNSPLH TRBV10-3
ASSFYRGTGELF TRBV12-3/TRBV12-4
ASSGTGTNYGYT TRBV9
ASSAAGISYEQY TRBV7-2
ASSFRSYNTEAF TRBV6-1
ASSGGENNEAF TRBV2
ASSNIGNQPQH TRBV27